The clone carrying this TCR beta chain occurred a few times. This sample was taken from a study of immune evolution from preneoplasia to lung adenocarcinoma. Assay: immunoSEQ multiplex PCR; the TCRdb copy retains only in-frame clones and omits some. The sample has 7,500 to 10,000 clones; roughly three quarters are singletons. The length of the CDR3 is 17 residues. With 5 bases clipped from V and 2 bases from J, the junction kept 12 bases outside the gene matches. Germline V gene lookup returns CDR1 SNHLY and CDR2 FYNNEI. The J gene is TRBJ1-5, the V gene TRBV2; 7 nucleotides match TRBD1. The sample was FFPE lung adenocarcinoma in situ tissue. This clonotype was sampled from a person of 80 years or more with lung adenocarcinoma. The CDR3 coding sequence is TGTGCCAGCAGTCCCTCCTTTGACAGGGAGGGCAATCAGCCCCAGCATTTT. Translation: CASSPSFDREGNQPQHF.